This T cell receptor beta chain stems from a study of blood T cell repertoires in COVID-19. Looked up from germline, CDR1 is LGHNT and CDR2 is FRNRAP. CDR3 length equals 13 residues. Trimming took 0 bases from V and 9 from J, leaving 9 bases between them. This clone was picked up many times. Only in-frame clones appear in the TCRdb table, and some are missing; sequencing was by immunoSEQ multiplex PCR. The sample lists roughly 230,000 clones, 83% occurring once. This chain uses TRBV12-5 with TRBJ2-1, with D unclear. The TCR comes from a woman aged 45-65 years with acute or convalescent COVID-19. Sequencing input: peripheral blood. CDR3 nucleotide sequence: TGTGCTAGTGGTTTGGTACAAGGCGGTGAGCAGTTCTTC. Protein: CASGLVQGGEQFF.